This T cell receptor beta chain derives from a study of beta chain features in type 1 diabetes. With 5 bases removed from V and 9 bases from J, the gap between germline ends came to 11 bases. CDR3 length: 12 amino acids. Germline V gene data show CDR1 as SEHNR and CDR2 as FQNEAQ (reference sequence). The investigators reverse transcribed all of the isolated RNA, so they sequenced expressed TCRB transcripts. An average of approximately 3.6 million reads was obtained for naive, central memory and regulatory T cell samples. Repertoires were generated with immunoSEQ multiplex PCR, while TCRdb's copy carries only in-frame clones and drops some. The sample yields about 280,000 clones, over 12% seen once. Via the markers CD45RO/CCR7/CD25/CD127/CD95/CD27, stem cell-like memory, regulatory, central memory and naive CD4+ cells were sorted. Findings of the study overall: TCRB CDR3 length was moderately but significantly reduced in all four CD4+ subsets of Type 1 diabetes patients.

Points on this clone: Its antigen is currently unknown.

The chain couples TRBV7-9 to TRBJ2-1; D might be TRBD1 (6 bases). The material sequenced was naive CD4+ T cells from blood. This receptor was obtained from a young man with type 1 diabetes. CDR3 region: CASSPTGIEQFF. CDR3 DNA sequence: TGTGCCAGCAGCCCCACAGGGATTGAGCAGTTCTTC.